The 32 T cell receptor beta chains below all came from one sample that was sequenced in a study of blood T cell repertoires in COVID-19. The method was immunoSEQ multiplex PCR; TCRdb's version includes in-frame clones alone and lacks a portion of them. The sample shows 380,000 or so clones, around 87% of them seen only once. Sequencing was carried out using PBMCs or T cells enriched from blood (not recorded which). Receptors were obtained from a man aged 25-45 years who had recovered from COVID-19.

CDR3 nucleotide sequence: TGTGCCATCAGTGAGTCGGGAGGCCCCAATCAGCCCCAGCATTTT. This translates into CAISESGGPNQPQHF. V gene TRBV10-3 combines with J gene TRBJ1-5; D remains unclear. Trimming removed 0 bases from V and 3 bases from J, with 9 bases in between. Germline V gives CDR1 ENHRY, CDR2 SYGVKD. This CDR3 contains 15 residues.

This chain connects TRBV10-2 to TRBJ1-1; 10 positions match TRBD1. This CDR3 region has 14 residues. Germline V gene sequence: CDR1 WSHSY, CDR2 SAAADI. V trimming: 2 bases; J trimming: 4 bases; junction bases outside the gene matches: 1. The CDR3 spells CASSERTGGTEAFF. As DNA, the CDR3 is TGCGCCAGCAGTGAGAGGACAGGGGGCACTGAAGCTTTCTTT.

The V and J genes are TRBV15 and TRBJ1-3; D not resolved. CDR1 is LNHNV, CDR2 YYDKDF, per germline (reference sequence). Trimming cost V 6 bases and J 2 bases, with 8 bases left between them. The CDR3 has 13 amino acids. The CDR3 DNA reads as TGTGCCACCAGGGAGTTTACTGGAAACACCATATATTTT. This gives the protein CATREFTGNTIYF.

The chain couples TRBV5-1 to TRBJ2-3; D is ambiguous. The CDR3 sequence is 13 residues long. The V gene lost 1 base and the J gene lost 6 bases, with 9 bases spanning the gap. CDR1 is SGHRS and CDR2 is YFSETQ in the germline V gene. The CDR3 DNA sequence: TGCGCCAGCAGCTTGTTACCGGTGGATACGCAGTATTTT. Protein product: CASSLLPVDTQYF.

This chain connects TRBV11-2 to TRBJ1-6; 9 nucleotides agree with TRBD1. This CDR3 is 14 amino acids long. V was clipped by 5 bases and J by 11 bases; unmatched bases: 7. Germline values: CDR1 SGHAT, CDR2 FQNNGV. CDR3 nucleotide sequence: TGTGCCAGCAGCCTGGGACAGGGCAGAACACCCCTCCACTTT. It specifies CASSLGQGRTPLHF. Looking up the rest from reference TRBV11-2 and TRBJ1-6 gives the full variable domain: EAGVAQSPRYKIIEKRQSVAFWCNPISGHATLYWYQQILGQGPKLLIQFQNNGVVDDSQLPKDRFSAERLKGVDSTLKIQPAKLEDSAVYLCASSLGQGRTPLHFGNGTRLTVT.

This clone was seen once. The chain is built from TRBV9 and TRBJ2-7; TRBD2 matches at 11 bases. J lost 0 bases, V lost 2 bases, and 1 base had no gene match. The CDR3 runs 15 residues. Looked up from germline, CDR1 is SGDLS and CDR2 is YYNGEE. As DNA, the CDR3 is TGTGCCAGCAGCGTTAGCGGGGGGGCCTCCTACGAGCAGTACTTC. It encodes CASSVSGGASYEQYF.

This chain links TRBV4-2 with TRBJ1-1; D possibly corresponds to TRBD1 (5 bases). CDR3 size: 14 residues. Germline CDR1 and CDR2: LGHNA and YNFKEQ. Trimming took off 1 base at V and 5 bases at J, with 11 bases between the two ends. CDR3 amino acids: CASSQVVGGTEAFF. The CDR3 DNA reads TGTGCCAGCAGCCAAGTGGTCGGGGGGACTGAAGCTTTCTTT.

The rearrangement links TRBV5-1 to TRBJ2-5; the D gene is possibly TRBD1 (5 bases). V was cut by 2 bases and J by 4 bases, with 9 bases left in between. CDR3 length: 13 amino acids. The germline CDR1 and CDR2 sequences are SGHRS and YFSETQ. The CDR3 here is CASSLGVAETQYF. As DNA, the CDR3 is TGCGCCAGCAGCTTAGGGGTGGCAGAGACCCAGTACTTC.

The chain is built from TRBV7-6 and TRBJ2-5; perhaps TRBD2 as D (6 bases). CDR3 length: 16 amino acids. Between the trimmed V and J ends, which lost 8 bases and 0 bases, there was a span of 19 bases. CDR1 and CDR2 from the germline V gene are SGHVS and FNYEAQ. The CDR3 DNA sequence: TGTGCCAGCTCAGGCGGGGAGCCCCAGTACCAAGAGACCCAGTACTTC. Protein product: CASSGGEPQYQETQYF.

The gene calls are TRBV27 and TRBJ1-1; TRBD1 might be the D (6 bases). The germline V and J ends were trimmed by 3 bases and 0 bases, with 11 bases remaining between them. Germline V gene data show CDR1 as MNHEY and CDR2 as SMNVEV (reference sequence). The CDR3 has 15 amino acids. The CDR3: CASSLAQGMNTEAFF. The CDR3 DNA sequence: TGTGCCAGCAGTTTGGCACAGGGTATGAACACTGAAGCTTTCTTT.

The CDR3 DNA reads TGCAGTGCTAGTTCGCTGGGACAAGACCCTAAGCAGCACTATGGCTACACCTTC. Its protein is CSASSLGQDPKQHYGYTF. The rearrangement joins TRBV20-1 to TRBJ1-2; weak D call: TRBD1 (6 bases). V was trimmed by 3 bases and J by 3 bases, leaving 26 bases between them. The CDR3 runs 18 residues. Germline CDR1 and CDR2: DFQATT and SNEGSKA (reference sequence).

This clone appeared once. The CDR3 loop is CASSVAGTRNQETQYF. Here the CDR3 DNA reads TGTGCCAGCAGCGTAGCCGGGACACGTAATCAAGAGACCCAGTACTTC. The chain carries TRBV9 and TRBJ2-5, with TRBD1 as a possible D gene (6 bases). The V gene lost 0 bases and the J gene lost 2 bases, with 14 bases spanning the gap. The CDR3 spans 16 residues. The germline CDR1 and CDR2 sequences are SGDLS and YYNGEE.

This chain links TRBV3-1 (or the pseudogene TRBV3-2) with TRBJ1-2, with 11 nucleotides matching TRBD1. Trimming cost V 3 bases and J 1 base; bases outside gene matches: 13. The CDR3 has 19 residues. From germline, CDR1 is LGHDT and CDR2 YNNKEL (reference sequence). This chain's CDR3 is CASSHPIRDRGTYNYGYTF. The CDR3 region has the DNA TGTGCCAGCAGCCATCCTATCCGGGACAGGGGGACCTATAACTATGGCTACACCTTC.

On this clone: At the DNA level, this CDR3 is encoded by other sequences in the same sample as well. The rearrangement joins TRBV3-1 (or the pseudogene TRBV3-2) to TRBJ1-1; no firm D call. V shed 1 base and J shed 0 bases, with 6 bases lying between them. Looked up from germline, CDR1 is LGHDT and CDR2 is YNNKEL (reference sequence). This CDR3 contains 14 residues. The CDR3 loop reads CASSQAGMNTEAFF. In nucleotides, the CDR3 is TGTGCCAGCAGCCAAGCGGGGATGAACACTGAAGCTTTCTTT.

The chain uses TRBV3-1 (or the pseudogene TRBV3-2) and TRBJ2-7; 7 bases match TRBD1. CDR3 length: 17 residues. CDR1 is LGHDT and CDR2 is YNNKEL in the germline V gene (reference sequence). Germline trimming cut 3 bases from V and 2 bases from J; bases unmatched to any gene: 13. The CDR3 DNA reads TGTGCCAGCAGCCAGAGACCCACAGGGGTGGGGACCTACGAGCAGTACTTC. It codes for CASSQRPTGVGTYEQYF.

J is TRBJ2-5 and V is TRBV3-1 (or the pseudogene TRBV3-2), with D unclear. The CDR3 is made up of 18 amino acids. The germline V gene has CDR1 LGHDT and CDR2 YNNKEL (reference sequence). V lost 4 bases, J lost 3 bases, and 24 bases lay in between. The CDR3 DNA reads TGTGCCAGCAGCCTTTCTCTTACTAATAGGCCAGAAAAAGAGACCCAGTACTTC. As protein: CASSLSLTNRPEKETQYF.

The rearrangement uses TRBV9 and TRBJ2-3; 7 bases agree with TRBD1. The CDR3 is made up of 16 amino acids. Germline CDR1 and CDR2: SGDLS and YYNGEE. V was pared by 4 bases and J by 2 bases, with 10 bases of the junction left unmatched. CDR3 amino acids: CASSPGQGQNTDTQYF. The DNA for the CDR3 is TGTGCCAGCAGCCCCGGGCAGGGACAGAACACAGATACGCAGTATTTT.

CDR3 amino acids: CASSSSRGNNLMNTEAFF. Here the CDR3 DNA reads TGTGCCAGCAGCTCCTCCAGGGGCAATAACCTAATGAACACTGAAGCTTTCTTT. The chain couples TRBV7-9 to TRBJ1-1, with D possibly matching TRBD1 (6 bases). CDR3 length: 18 residues. Germline assignment: CDR1 SEHNR and CDR2 FQNEAQ (reference sequence). Trimming took off 4 bases at V and 0 bases at J, with 21 bases between the two ends.

This chain links TRBV6-5 with TRBJ1-2; TRBD1 agrees at 9 bases. Germline assignment: CDR1 MNHEY and CDR2 SVGAGI. The CDR3 is 15 amino acids. Losses at the gene ends were 0 bases for V and 4 bases for J; bases not matched to a gene: 3. The CDR3 protein is CASSYSGQGLYGYTF. The CDR3 DNA follows: TGTGCCAGCAGTTACTCGGGACAGGGCCTCTATGGCTACACCTTC.

The chain joins TRBV6-2 or TRBV6-3 to TRBJ2-1; D gene unclear. The germline V gene has CDR1 MNHEY and CDR2 SVGEGT. The germline V and J ends were trimmed by 4 bases and 8 bases, with 15 bases remaining between them. CDR3 size: 14 residues. Written as DNA, the CDR3 is TGTGCCAGCAGTTCTTCTGGGCGTTGGGATGAGCAGTTCTTC. Translation gives CASSSSGRWDEQFF.

The J gene is TRBJ1-6, the V gene TRBV11-2; weak D call: TRBD1 (5 bases). Between the trimmed V and J ends, which lost 1 base and 11 bases, there was a span of 6 bases. This CDR3 has 12 residues. From germline, CDR1 is SGHAT and CDR2 FQNNGV. In nucleotides, the CDR3 is TGTGCCAGCAGCTTAGGGGGCCCACCCCTCCACTTT. Residues: CASSLGGPPLHF.

The V call is TRBV28, the J call TRBJ1-2; D call uncertain. This CDR3 spans 15 amino acids. Trimming removed 5 bases from V and 4 bases from J, with 17 bases in between. The germline CDR1 and CDR2 sequences are MDHEN and SYDVKM. DNA of the CDR3: TGTGCCAGCAGTCCTGCCCCTGGAAGCGGCTATGGCTACACCTTC. Translated, it gives CASSPAPGSGYGYTF.

The rearrangement uses TRBV12-3 or TRBV12-4 and TRBJ2-1, with a possible D match to TRBD1 (6 bases). V was cut by 7 bases and J by 3 bases, with 10 bases left in between. The length of the CDR3 is 13 residues. The CDR3 DNA sequence: TGTGCCAGCATCGAGGACAGCTACAATGAGCAGTTCTTC. This sequence encodes CASIEDSYNEQFF.

This clone was recorded once. The genes are TRBV19 and TRBJ1-5; a possible D gene is TRBD1 (5 bases). This CDR3 region has 15 residues. CDR1 is LNHDA, CDR2 SQIVND, per germline (reference sequence). Deletions cut 3 bases from V and 0 bases from J, with 9 bases between. CDR3 in DNA: TGTGCCAGTAGTATGCAGGGAAATAGCAATCAGCCCCAGCATTTT. It is translated as CASSMQGNSNQPQHF.

This clone was detected only a few times. The chain has TRBV5-1 and TRBJ1-2; TRBD1 might be the D (6 bases). From germline, CDR1 is SGHRS and CDR2 YFSETQ. This CDR3 region has 14 residues. V was cut by 0 bases and J by 6 bases, with 12 bases left in between. The CDR3 loop is CASSLEGQGNGYTF. The CDR3 nucleotides read TGCGCCAGCAGCTTGGAGGGCCAGGGGAATGGCTACACCTTC.

The chain combines TRBV6-5 with TRBJ1-5; 7 bases map to TRBD1. The length of the CDR3 is 14 residues. The V and J ends lost 6 bases and 3 bases, in that order; junction bases with no gene match: 5. Per germline, CDR1 MNHEY and CDR2 SVGAGI. CDR3 residues: CASRSTGVNQPQHF. The DNA of the CDR3 is TGTGCCAGCAGATCCACAGGGGTCAATCAGCCCCAGCATTTT.

The J gene is TRBJ1-6, the V gene TRBV6-6; tentative D call: TRBD1 (5 bases). This CDR3 region has 19 residues. Germline lookup yields CDR1 MNHNY and CDR2 SVGAGI (reference sequence). Trimming pared 5 bases from V and 0 bases from J, leaving 20 bases between. The CDR3: CASSPASTDPSSYNSPLHF. The CDR3 DNA reads as TGTGCCAGCAGTCCAGCCTCGACAGATCCAAGCTCCTATAATTCACCCCTCCACTTT.

The genes are TRBV29-1 and TRBJ2-1; a weak D match, TRBD2 (7 bases). This CDR3 contains 12 residues. Deletions cut 6 bases from V and 8 bases from J, with 14 bases between. CDR1 SQVTM and CDR2 ANQGSEA come from the germline V gene. The CDR3 nucleotides are TGCAGCGTGGGGACGGGGGGCCATGAGCAGTTCTTC. It codes for CSVGTGGHEQFF.

The rearrangement joins TRBV30 to TRBJ1-4; weak D call: TRBD1 (6 bases). CDR1 is GTSNPN and CDR2 is SVGIG in the germline V gene (reference sequence). Trimming removed 1 base at V and 8 bases at J, with 11 bases between. CDR3 length: 13 amino acids. CDR3 sequence reads: CAWSDRVREKLFF. CDR3 sequence (DNA): TGTGCCTGGAGTGACAGGGTTCGGGAAAAACTGTTTTTT. Using reference TRBV30 and TRBJ1-4 for the parts outside the CDR3, the full variable domain is SQTIHQWPATLVQPVGSPLSLECTVEGTSNPNLYWYRQAAGRGLQLLFYSVGIGQISSEVPQNLSASRPQDRQFILSSKKLLLSDSGFYLCAWSDRVREKLFFGSGTQLSVL.

The chain joins TRBV10-3 to TRBJ1-2, with 9 bases that match TRBD1. This CDR3 spans 13 amino acids. Germline CDR1 is ENHRY and CDR2 is SYGVKD. The V gene end was trimmed by 6 bases and the J gene end by 6 bases; junction bases not matched to a gene: 5. The CDR3 loop reads CAIRDRGFDGYTF. Written as DNA, the CDR3 is TGTGCCATCAGGGACAGGGGATTCGATGGCTACACCTTC.

This clone was seen just once. The rearrangement joins TRBV19 to TRBJ2-1; the match to TRBD2 covers 8 bases. Germline CDR1 LNHDA, CDR2 SQIVND (reference sequence). With 2 bases clipped from V and 5 bases from J, the junction kept 5 bases outside the gene matches. The length of the CDR3 is 15 residues. CDR3 sequence: CASSIQAGAHNEQFF. The CDR3 DNA reads TGTGCCAGTAGTATACAAGCGGGGGCCCACAATGAGCAGTTCTTC. Full variable domain (outside the CDR3, taken from reference TRBV19 and TRBJ2-1): DGGITQSPKYLFRKEGQNVTLSCEQNLNHDAMYWYRQDPGQGLRLIYYSQIVNDFQKGDIAEGYSVSREKKESFPLTVTSAQKNPTAFYLCASSIQAGAHNEQFFGPGTRLTVL.

This chain uses TRBV29-1 with TRBJ2-7, with 8 bases aligning to TRBD1. This CDR3 contains 13 residues. V shed 7 bases, J shed 3 bases, and the junction held 8 bases outside the gene matches. The V gene's germline CDR1 is SQVTM and CDR2 ANQGSEA. In DNA form, the CDR3 reads TGCAGCGCTGGACAGGGAGGAGTCTACGAGCAGTACTTC. Its protein is CSAGQGGVYEQYF.